Following are 6 T cell receptor beta chains from one sample sequenced in a study of metastatic and nonmetastatic thyroid tumors. Not a single patient had been given any form of treatment at any point before undergoing thyroid surgery. TCRdb re-called the PCR reads via MiXCR. The table shows tens of thousands of clones, with approximately 12% occurring only once. The sequenced material came from blood. Receptors originate from a female donor with papillary thyroid cancer or a benign thyroid nodule (not recorded which). Some clones in this sample may be carry-over from other donors' samples.

This clone occurred many times. CDR3 DNA: TGCGCCAGCAGTAGTAGCGGGTCCACCGGGGAGCTGTTTTTT. Translating it yields CASSSSGSTGELFF. This sequence joins TRBV10-2 and TRBJ2-2; TRBD2 matches at 7 bases. The CDR3 contains 14 residues. The V gene end was trimmed by 5 bases and the J gene end by 4 bases; junction bases not matched to a gene: 4. The V gene's germline CDR1 is WSHSY and CDR2 SAAADI.

There are many counts of this clone. Here the CDR3 reads CASSLATNEKLFF. The CDR3 bases are TGCGCCAGCAGCTTGGCGACAAATGAAAAACTGTTTTTT. The chain combines TRBV5-1 with TRBJ1-4; D is ambiguous. The ends were cut back, 0 bases at V and 5 bases at J, with 5 bases in the middle. The CDR3 runs to 13 residues. Germline V gives CDR1 SGHRS, CDR2 YFSETQ. The full variable domain, its missing parts supplied by reference TRBV5-1 and TRBJ1-4, is KAGVTQTPRYLIKTRGQQVTLSCSPISGHRSVSWYQQTPGQGLQFLFEYFSETQRNKGNFPGRFSGRQFSNSRSEMNVSTLELGDSALYLCASSLATNEKLFFGSGTQLSVL.

A remark on this clone: This may arise from a read error, as a much more abundant clone is one base away. Given the absence of the conserved phenylalanine or tryptophan at the CDR3 end, a read error is likely. The DNA is left out, because the CDR3 cannot be placed on it with certainty; the CDR3 is given as TCRdb lists it. The chain employs TRBV5-5 and TRBJ1-6; the D segment call TRBD1 is taken from the table without a DNA check. 14 amino acids form the CDR3, both terminal residues included. The V gene's germline CDR1 is SGHKS and CDR2 YYEKEE (reference sequence). The CDR3: CASSDDRVGSPLNL.

This clone was counted at least ten times. The DNA is left out, because the CDR3 cannot be placed on it with certainty; the CDR3 is given as TCRdb lists it. Other nucleotide sequences in the sample specify the same CDR3. The genes are TRBV9 and TRBJ1-2; TRBD1 is the table's D call, not checked against the DNA. Germline assignment: CDR1 SGDLS and CDR2 YYNGEE. The CDR3 numbers 12 amino acids, ends counted. The CDR3 loop reads CASSVGPGTATF.

This clone was seen many times. Other DNA sequences within the sample encode an identical CDR3. This rearrangement joins TRBV7-3 to TRBJ2-2, with D possibly matching TRBD1 (6 bases). This CDR3 contains 17 residues. CDR1 SGHTA and CDR2 FQGTGA come from the germline V gene. V was pared by 7 bases and J by 4 bases, with 22 bases between. CDR3 protein: CASTSGTHPTITGELFF. CDR3 in DNA: TGTGCCAGCACCTCTGGGACACACCCGACGATCACCGGGGAGCTGTTTTTT.

This chain joins TRBV28 and TRBJ1-5, with D tentatively TRBD1 (5 bases). The CDR3 is 16 residues long. Between the trimmed V and J ends, which lost 7 bases and 0 bases, there was a span of 16 bases. The V gene's germline CDR1 is MDHEN and CDR2 SYDVKM. The CDR3 sequence is CASIGTEFYSNQPQHF. DNA of the CDR3: TGTGCCAGCATTGGGACGGAATTCTATAGCAATCAGCCCCAGCATTTT.